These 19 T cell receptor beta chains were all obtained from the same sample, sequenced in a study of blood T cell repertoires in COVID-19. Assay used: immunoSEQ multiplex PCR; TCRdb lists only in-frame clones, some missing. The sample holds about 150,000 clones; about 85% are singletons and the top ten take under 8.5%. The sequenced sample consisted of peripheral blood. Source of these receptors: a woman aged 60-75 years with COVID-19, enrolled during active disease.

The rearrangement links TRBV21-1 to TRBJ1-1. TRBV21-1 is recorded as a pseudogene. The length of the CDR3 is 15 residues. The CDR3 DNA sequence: TGTGCCTCCTCAGGGAGGGGCCCCCCGGGGACTGAAGCTTTCTTT. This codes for CASSGRGPPGTEAFF.

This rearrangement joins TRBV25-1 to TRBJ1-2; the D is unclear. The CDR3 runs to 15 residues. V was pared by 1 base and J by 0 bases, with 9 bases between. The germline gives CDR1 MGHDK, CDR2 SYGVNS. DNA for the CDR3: TGTGCCAGCAGTGAATGGAGTATCACTAACTATGGCTACACCTTC. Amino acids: CASSEWSITNYGYTF.

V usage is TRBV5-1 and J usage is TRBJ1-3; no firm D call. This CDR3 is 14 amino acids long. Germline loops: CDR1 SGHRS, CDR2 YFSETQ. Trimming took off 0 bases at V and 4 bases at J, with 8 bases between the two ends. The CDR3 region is CASSLGGSGNTIYF. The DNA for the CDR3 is TGCGCCAGCAGCTTGGGAGGTTCAGGAAACACCATATATTTT.

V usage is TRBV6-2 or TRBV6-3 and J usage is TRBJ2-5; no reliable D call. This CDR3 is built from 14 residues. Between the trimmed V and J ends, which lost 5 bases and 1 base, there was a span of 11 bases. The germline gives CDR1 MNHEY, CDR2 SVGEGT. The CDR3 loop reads CASSPTTLQETQYF. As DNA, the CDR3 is TGTGCCAGCAGTCCGACGACTCTCCAAGAGACCCAGTACTTC.

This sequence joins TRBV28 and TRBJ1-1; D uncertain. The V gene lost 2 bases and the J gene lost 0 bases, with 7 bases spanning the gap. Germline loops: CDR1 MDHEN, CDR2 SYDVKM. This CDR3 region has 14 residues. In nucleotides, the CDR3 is TGTGCCAGCAGTTTACGCACATTGAACACTGAAGCTTTCTTT. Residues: CASSLRTLNTEAFF.

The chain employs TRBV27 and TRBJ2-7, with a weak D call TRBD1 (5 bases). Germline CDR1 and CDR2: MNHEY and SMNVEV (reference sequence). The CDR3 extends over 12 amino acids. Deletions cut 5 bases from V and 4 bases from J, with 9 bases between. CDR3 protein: CASSARVYEQYV. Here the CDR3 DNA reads TGTGCCAGCAGTGCCAGGGTATACGAGCAGTACGTC.

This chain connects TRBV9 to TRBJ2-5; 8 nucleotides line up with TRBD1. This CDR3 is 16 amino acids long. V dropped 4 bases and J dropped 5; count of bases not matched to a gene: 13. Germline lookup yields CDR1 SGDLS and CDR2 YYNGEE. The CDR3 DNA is TGTGCCAGCAGCCCAGGACAGGGAAGTCCTTTGGAGACCCAGTACTTC. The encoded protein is CASSPGQGSPLETQYF.

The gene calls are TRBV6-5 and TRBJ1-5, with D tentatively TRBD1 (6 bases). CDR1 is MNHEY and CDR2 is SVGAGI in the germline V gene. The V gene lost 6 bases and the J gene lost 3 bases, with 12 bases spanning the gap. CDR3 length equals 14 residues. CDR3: CASSRTAFNQPQHF. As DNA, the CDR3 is TGTGCCAGCAGCCGGACAGCCTTCAATCAGCCCCAGCATTTT.

The CDR3 DNA reads TGTGCCACCGCGACAGACCTCTATGGCTACACCTTC. It encodes CATATDLYGYTF. This rearrangement joins TRBV19 to TRBJ1-2, with a possible D match to TRBD1 (5 bases). Germline loops: CDR1 LNHDA, CDR2 SQIVND (reference sequence). The CDR3 loop spans 12 amino acids. Between the trimmed V and J ends, which lost 10 bases and 4 bases, there was a span of 13 bases.

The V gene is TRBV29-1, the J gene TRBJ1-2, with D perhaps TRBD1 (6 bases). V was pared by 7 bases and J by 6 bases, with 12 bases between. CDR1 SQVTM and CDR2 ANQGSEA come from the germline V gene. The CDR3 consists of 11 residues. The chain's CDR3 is CSDKGGDGYTF. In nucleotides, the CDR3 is TGCAGCGATAAGGGGGGGGATGGCTACACCTTC.

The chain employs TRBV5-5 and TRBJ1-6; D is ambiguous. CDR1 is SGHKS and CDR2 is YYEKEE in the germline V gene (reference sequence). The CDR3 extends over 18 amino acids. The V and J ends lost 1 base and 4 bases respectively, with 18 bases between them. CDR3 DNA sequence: TGTGCCAGCAGCTTGCGAGGGTTGGAGCGTTTATATAATTCACCCCTCCACTTT. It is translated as CASSLRGLERLYNSPLHF.

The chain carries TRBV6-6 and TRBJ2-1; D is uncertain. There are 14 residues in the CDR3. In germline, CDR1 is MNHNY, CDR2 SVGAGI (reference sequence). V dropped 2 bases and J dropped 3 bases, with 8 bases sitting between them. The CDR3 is CASSYGSNYNEQFF. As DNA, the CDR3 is TGTGCCAGCAGTTACGGCTCCAACTACAATGAGCAGTTCTTC.

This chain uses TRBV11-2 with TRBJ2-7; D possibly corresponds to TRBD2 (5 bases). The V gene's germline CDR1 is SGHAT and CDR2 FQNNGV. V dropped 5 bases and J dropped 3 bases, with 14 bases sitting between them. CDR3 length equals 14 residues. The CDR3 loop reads CASSLTAGNYEQYF. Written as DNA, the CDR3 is TGTGCCAGCAGCCTTACAGCCGGGAACTACGAGCAGTACTTC.

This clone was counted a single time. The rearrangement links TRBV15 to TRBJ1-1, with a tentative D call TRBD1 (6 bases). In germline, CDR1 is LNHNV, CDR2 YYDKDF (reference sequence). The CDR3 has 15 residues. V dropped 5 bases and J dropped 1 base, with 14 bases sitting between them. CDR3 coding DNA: TGTGCCACCAGCGCCCGCCAGGGGAAGAACACTGAAGCTTTCTTT. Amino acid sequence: CATSARQGKNTEAFF.

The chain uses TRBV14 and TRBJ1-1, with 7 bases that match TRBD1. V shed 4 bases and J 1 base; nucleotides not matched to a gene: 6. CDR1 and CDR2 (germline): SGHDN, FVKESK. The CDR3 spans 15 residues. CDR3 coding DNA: TGTGCCAGCAGCCGCCTCGGGACAGCGAACACTGAAGCTTTCTTT. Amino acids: CASSRLGTANTEAFF. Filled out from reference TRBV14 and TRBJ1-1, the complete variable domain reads EAGVTQFPSHSVIEKGQTVTLRCDPISGHDNLYWYRRVMGKEIKFLLHFVKESKQDESGMPNNRFLAERTGGTYSTLKVQPAELEDSGVYFCASSRLGTANTEAFFGQGTRLTVV.

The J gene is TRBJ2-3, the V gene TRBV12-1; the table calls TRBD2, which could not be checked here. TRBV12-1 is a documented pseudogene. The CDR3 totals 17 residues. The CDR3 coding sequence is TGTGCCAGCAGCTTTTATGGGTCGTGCGGGGGCACAGATACGCAGTATTTT. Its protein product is CASSFYGSCGGTDTQYF.

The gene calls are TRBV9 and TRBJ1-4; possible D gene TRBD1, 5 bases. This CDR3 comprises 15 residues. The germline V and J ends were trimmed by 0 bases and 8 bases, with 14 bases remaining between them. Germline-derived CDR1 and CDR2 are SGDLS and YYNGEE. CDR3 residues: CASSVVPGGEEKLFF. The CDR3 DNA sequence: TGTGCCAGCAGCGTAGTGCCCGGGGGAGAGGAAAAACTGTTTTTT.

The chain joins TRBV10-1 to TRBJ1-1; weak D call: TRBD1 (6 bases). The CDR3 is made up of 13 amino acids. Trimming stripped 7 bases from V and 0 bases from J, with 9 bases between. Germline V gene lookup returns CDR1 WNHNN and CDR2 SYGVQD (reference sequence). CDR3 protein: CASMGAMNTEAFF. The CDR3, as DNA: TGCGCCAGCATGGGGGCCATGAACACTGAAGCTTTCTTT.

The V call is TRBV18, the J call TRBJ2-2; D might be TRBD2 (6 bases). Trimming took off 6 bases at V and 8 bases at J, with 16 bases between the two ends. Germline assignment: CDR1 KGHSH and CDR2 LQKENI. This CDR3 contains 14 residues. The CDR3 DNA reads TGTGCCAGCTCTCACCGGGACTTCCATGGGGAGCTGTTTTTT. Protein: CASSHRDFHGELFF.